This TCR beta chain derives from a study of blood T cell repertoires in COVID-19 (dated by TCRdb to 2018 to 2020). Regarding the research as a whole: Samples covering the acute and convalescent phases of COVID-19 were provided by collaborators in the United States, Italy and Spain. The material from the prospective study consisted of cDNA or gDNA derived from T cells, B-cell-depleted T cells, or PBMCs. The dataset comprised deeply sampled blood TCRbeta repertoires from subjects exposed to, actively infected with, or recovered from COVID-19. The repertoires were released in a freely available public database meant as a resource for research on the immune response to SARS-CoV-2. Samples were obtained from the ongoing ImmuneRACE study (first 160 participants) and from over 1,000 subjects provided by 6 global collaborators. Nearly every sample came with metadata listing a de-identified subject ID, COVID-19 status, age in years and sex. HLA class I and class II types, where available, came from metadata supplied by the sample provider rather than from assay-based typing. The investigation overall reported the following: The amount of clinical and demographic metadata varied by source and participant and was provided uncurated.

Enrolling through a virtual design, the prospective study's participants ranged in age from about 18 to 100 years and lived across approximately 25 United States geographic areas. In the prospective study, participants were assigned to cohorts based on the clinical history participants reported in a screening survey and a study questionnaire. Mobile phlebotomists in the prospective study collected whole blood, serum and a nasopharyngeal or oropharyngeal swab from every participant. Prospective study participants could optionally give additional blood draws and questionnaires over a roughly two-month period. Before DNA extraction, prospective study blood samples were shipped either frozen or at room temperature. The immunoSEQ Assay, a bias-controlled multiplex PCR, was used to amplify TCRbeta CDR3 regions from genomic DNA. Regarding the original processing steps: The number of nucleated cells in each sample was estimated from the amplification of reference gene primers within the assay. Sequence reads were collapsed and filtered to measure the absolute abundance of every unique TCRbeta CDR3 rearrangement. For each sample, productive Simpson clonality was calculated by taking the square root of Simpson's diversity index across productive rearrangements. TCRdb provides this immuneACCESS table in a form limited to in-frame rearrangements. Some clones are lacking; in checked studies, under half of them reflect an unresolved V gene, and why the rest are absent is not known. Clonal size and the V and J genes are those of that table, whereas D and trimming came from the DNA. Across this sample there are 150,000 or so clones, with about 83% seen only once. Approximately 4% of the sample rests with the top ten.

On this clone itself: The specificity of this receptor is unknown. Within one base of it there is no much larger clone, and no base qualities were kept.

The CDR3 numbers 12 residues from cysteine through phenylalanine. Of the read, only the CDR3 DNA is kept; its 36 bases are in frame from base 1. For CDR1 and CDR2, the germline V gene lists SGHRS and YFSETQ. V is trimmed back by 3 bases and J by 15 bases, and the junction contains 9 bases that no gene match accounts for. This receptor was taken from a woman in her fifties or sixties in a cohort exposed to, infected with or recovered from COVID-19 (not recorded which). Input material: PBMCs or T cells enriched from blood (not recorded which). The chain is made from TRBV5-1 and TRBJ2-3; 8 bases in the middle match TRBD2. CDR3 reads: CASSSAHSGAYF. The DNA is TGCGCCAGCAGCTCTGCCCATAGCGGGGCCTATTTT. Here the CDR3 is joined to the reference TRBV5-1 and TRBJ2-3 genes, and the full variable domain is: KAGVTQTPRYLIKTRGQQVTLSCSPISGHRSVSWYQQTPGQGLQFLFEYFSETQRNKGNFPGRFSGRQFSNSRSEMNVSTLELGDSALYLCASSSAHSGAYFGPGTRLTVL.